The T cell receptor (beta chain) described here comes from a study of blood T cell repertoires in COVID-19. Background on the study: From the United States, Italy and Spain came samples of acute and convalescent COVID-19. PBMCs, B-cell-depleted T cells, or T cells were the source of the cDNA or gDNA that made up the material.

In Seattle, patients joined the study during active infection and were tracked longitudinally. V shed 4 bases and J shed 4 bases, with 14 bases lying between them. From germline, CDR1 is KGHDR and CDR2 SFDVKD. There are 15 residues in the CDR3. In the authors' workflow: How many nucleated cells were present was estimated from reference gene primer amplification. Libraries were prepared by immunoSEQ multiplex PCR; TCRdb keeps only in-frame clonotypes and omits some of them. Clone size and the V and J calls come from that table; the DNA yielded D and trimming. Among approximately 340,000 clones listed, about 91% were seen once.

This clonotype originated in a man aged 25-40 years with COVID-19, enrolled during active disease. Material for sequencing was peripheral blood. V is TRBV24-1 and J is TRBJ2-3; no firm D call. CDR3: CATSETQDQADTQYF. The CDR3 DNA reads TGTGCCACCAGTGAGACCCAAGATCAGGCAGATACGCAGTATTTT.